This T cell receptor beta chain was obtained from a study of blood T cell repertoires in COVID-19. About the research overall: Acute and convalescent COVID-19 samples came from the United States, Italy and Spain. PBMCs, B-cell-depleted T cells, or T cells were the source of the cDNA or gDNA that made up the material.

Per the study methods: It was from reference gene primer amplification that nucleated cell counts were estimated. Data came from immunoSEQ multiplex PCR; TCRdb stores just in-frame clones and leaves some out. V and J calls and clone size are those listed in that table; D and trimming were worked out from the DNA. Here the sample spans roughly 250,000 clones, around four fifths being singletons. Exposed participants came across a COVID-19 case within 2 weeks before study entry. The germline CDR1 and CDR2 sequences are MGHRA and YSYEKL. Trimming pared 1 base from V and 2 bases from J, leaving 8 bases between. The CDR3 has 15 residues.

This clonotype was obtained from a woman aged 40 to 50 who had been exposed to COVID-19. This chain joins TRBV4-1 and TRBJ2-2; a weak D match, TRBD1 (5 bases). The specimen was PBMCs or T cells enriched from blood (not recorded which). The CDR3 coding sequence is TGCGCCAGCAGCCAAGGCAGGGCCAACACCGGGGAGCTGTTTTTT. This codes for CASSQGRANTGELFF.